This is a list of T cell receptor beta chains from one sample in a study of blood T cells in healthy people across ages. From the 5' RACE reads, TCRdb called clonotypes with MiXCR, one entry per CDR3 protein. The data hold hundreds of thousands of distinct CDR3 sequences, with over 45% observed a single time. Sequenced input: blood. The receptor set was obtained from a young man in good health. CDR3s include the opening cysteine and the closing phenylalanine or tryptophan. The D gene is left open where the match is weak. Not every row has a clone size; where given, it reads once, few, many or a size class.

clone_size: NA; d_call: TRBD1; v_call: TRBV4-2; j_call: TRBJ1-2; cdr3_aa: CASSQDGKGGGYTF; cdr3_nt: TGTGCCAGCAGCCAAGATGGTAAAGGGGGCGGGTACACCTTC
clone_size: NA; d_call: NA; v_call: TRBV12-3/TRBV12-4; j_call: TRBJ1-2; cdr3_aa: CASSQGPSRGYTF; cdr3_nt: TGTGCCAGCAGTCAGGGACCTTCTCGCGGCTACACCTTC
clone_size: NA; d_call: NA; v_call: TRBV5-1; j_call: TRBJ1-1; cdr3_aa: CASSDYGKTEAFF; cdr3_nt: TGCGCCAGCAGCGATTATGGGAAGACTGAAGCTTTCTTT
clone_size: once; d_call: TRBD1; v_call: TRBV29-1; j_call: TRBJ2-7; cdr3_aa: CSSTGGNEQYF; cdr3_nt: TGCAGCTCAACAGGGGGCAATGAGCAGTACTTC
clone_size: NA; d_call: NA; v_call: TRBV20-1; j_call: TRBJ1-1; cdr3_aa: CSARRAGEWKAFF; cdr3_nt: TGCAGTGCCCGTCGGGCAGGGGAATGGAAAGCTTTCTTT
clone_size: few; d_call: NA; v_call: TRBV12-5; j_call: TRBJ2-1; cdr3_aa: CASGPQNSGYNEQFF; cdr3_nt: TGTGCTAGTGGCCCACAAAATAGCGGCTACAATGAGCAGTTCTTC
clone_size: NA; d_call: NA; v_call: TRBV12-3/TRBV12-4; j_call: TRBJ1-2; cdr3_aa: CASSPGTPSYGYTF; cdr3_nt: TGTGCCAGCAGTCCCGGGACCCCCTCCTATGGCTACACCTTC
clone_size: NA; d_call: NA; v_call: TRBV29-1; j_call: TRBJ2-1; cdr3_aa: CSIGRTVYNEQFF; cdr3_nt: TGCAGCATTGGCAGGACAGTGTACAATGAGCAGTTCTTC
clone_size: NA; d_call: TRBD2; v_call: TRBV20-1; j_call: TRBJ2-5; cdr3_aa: CSLTSANVREQYF; cdr3_nt: TGCAGCCTCACTAGCGCGAATGTAAGGGAGCAGTACTTC
clone_size: NA; d_call: NA; v_call: TRBV7-2; j_call: TRBJ2-7; cdr3_aa: CASSLASGQYYEQYF; cdr3_nt: TGTGCCAGCAGCTTAGCGTCCGGACAGTACTACGAGCAGTACTTC
clone_size: few; d_call: NA; v_call: TRBV3-1; j_call: TRBJ2-3; cdr3_aa: CASQGRRSSTDTQYF; cdr3_nt: TGTGCCAGCCAAGGGAGGAGATCTAGCACAGATACGCAGTATTTT
clone_size: few; d_call: NA; v_call: TRBV28; j_call: TRBJ2-7; cdr3_aa: CASSLEVGWHEQYF; cdr3_nt: TGTGCCAGCAGTTTAGAAGTGGGGTGGCACGAGCAGTACTTC
clone_size: NA; d_call: NA; v_call: TRBV6-6; j_call: TRBJ2-1; cdr3_aa: CASSYALGVGEQFF; cdr3_nt: TGTGCCAGCAGTTATGCTCTCGGGGTTGGTGAGCAGTTCTTC
clone_size: NA; d_call: NA; v_call: TRBV2; j_call: TRBJ1-2; cdr3_aa: CASTLEGTAWYGYTF; cdr3_nt: TGTGCCAGCACACTGGAGGGGACCGCGTGGTATGGCTACACCTTC
clone_size: few; d_call: TRBD2; v_call: TRBV7-9; j_call: TRBJ2-7; cdr3_aa: CASSPTTSGTYEQYF; cdr3_nt: TGTGCCAGCAGCCCCACGACTAGCGGAACTTACGAGCAGTACTTC
clone_size: NA; d_call: TRBD1; v_call: TRBV5-1; j_call: TRBJ2-1; cdr3_aa: CASSLVLDRVWFF; cdr3_nt: TGCGCCAGCAGCTTGGTATTGGACAGGGTCTGGTTCTTC
clone_size: NA; d_call: NA; v_call: TRBV29-1; j_call: TRBJ1-1; cdr3_aa: CSVTQGWGNTDAFF; cdr3_nt: TGCAGCGTTACACAGGGATGGGGGAACACTGATGCTTTCTTT
clone_size: few; d_call: TRBD2; v_call: TRBV10-3; j_call: TRBJ2-3; cdr3_aa: CAISESTSGDADTQYF; cdr3_nt: TGTGCCATCAGTGAGTCGACTAGCGGGGACGCAGATACGCAGTATTTT
clone_size: NA; d_call: NA; v_call: TRBV11-2; j_call: TRBJ2-5; cdr3_aa: CASSPAVDQYF; cdr3_nt: TGTGCCAGCAGCCCCGCTGTAGACCAGTACTTC
clone_size: once; d_call: TRBD1; v_call: TRBV7-2; j_call: TRBJ2-2; cdr3_aa: CASSPTGAPGELFF; cdr3_nt: TGTGCCAGCAGCCCAACAGGGGCCCCCGGGGAGCTGTTTTTT
clone_size: many; d_call: NA; v_call: TRBV25-1; j_call: TRBJ2-1; cdr3_aa: CASSDLTNLHEQFF; cdr3_nt: TGTGCCAGCAGTGACCTGACTAACCTTCATGAGCAGTTCTTC
clone_size: NA; d_call: NA; v_call: TRBV27; j_call: TRBJ2-2; cdr3_aa: CASGPLGNTGELFF; cdr3_nt: TGTGCCAGCGGACCACTTGGGAACACCGGGGAGCTGTTTTTT
clone_size: NA; d_call: TRBD2; v_call: TRBV20-1; j_call: TRBJ2-7; cdr3_aa: CSSVGTSGSFGEQYF; cdr3_nt: TGCAGTAGTGTAGGGACTAGCGGGAGTTTTGGCGAGCAGTACTTC
clone_size: NA; d_call: TRBD2; v_call: TRBV2; j_call: TRBJ2-1; cdr3_aa: CASRVSGSSGEQFF; cdr3_nt: TGTGCCAGCAGGGTCAGCGGGAGTTCTGGTGAGCAGTTCTTC
clone_size: NA; d_call: TRBD2; v_call: TRBV4-3; j_call: TRBJ2-3; cdr3_aa: CASSEHSGRITDTQYF; cdr3_nt: TGCGCCAGCAGTGAACATAGCGGGAGGATAACAGATACGCAGTATTTT
clone_size: many; d_call: NA; v_call: TRBV11-1; j_call: TRBJ1-1; cdr3_aa: CASSLAYGADTEAFF; cdr3_nt: TGTGCCAGCAGCTTAGCGTATGGGGCAGACACTGAAGCTTTCTTT
clone_size: NA; d_call: NA; v_call: TRBV10-3; j_call: TRBJ1-1; cdr3_aa: CAITQDRGGEAFF; cdr3_nt: TGTGCCATCACTCAGGACCGCGGGGGTGAGGCTTTCTTT
clone_size: NA; d_call: NA; v_call: TRBV30; j_call: TRBJ2-5; cdr3_aa: CAWSLGEAIQYF; cdr3_nt: TGTGCCTGGAGCCTCGGCGAGGCAATCCAGTACTTC
clone_size: NA; d_call: TRBD1; v_call: TRBV6-1; j_call: TRBJ1-5; cdr3_aa: CASSEMGTGYQPQHF; cdr3_nt: TGTGCCAGCAGTGAAATGGGGACAGGGTATCAGCCCCAGCATTTT
clone_size: NA; d_call: TRBD1; v_call: TRBV5-1; j_call: TRBJ2-1; cdr3_aa: CASSWTGSHNEQFF; cdr3_nt: TGCGCCAGCAGCTGGACAGGGTCGCACAATGAGCAGTTCTTC
clone_size: few; d_call: TRBD2; v_call: TRBV28; j_call: TRBJ2-7; cdr3_aa: CASSGTSGVYEQYF; cdr3_nt: TGTGCCAGCAGCGGGACTAGCGGGGTCTACGAGCAGTACTTC
clone_size: NA; d_call: NA; v_call: TRBV20-1; j_call: TRBJ1-1; cdr3_aa: CSASDGTEAFF; cdr3_nt: TGCAGTGCCTCGGATGGCACTGAAGCTTTCTTT
clone_size: NA; d_call: NA; v_call: TRBV10-3; j_call: TRBJ2-1; cdr3_aa: CALRGDLYNEQFF; cdr3_nt: TGTGCCCTCCGAGGGGATCTCTACAATGAGCAGTTCTTC
clone_size: few; d_call: NA; v_call: TRBV6-5; j_call: TRBJ2-7; cdr3_aa: CASSYSTPQAYEQYF; cdr3_nt: TGTGCCAGCAGTTACTCGACCCCACAAGCCTACGAGCAGTACTTC
clone_size: NA; d_call: NA; v_call: TRBV28; j_call: TRBJ1-2; cdr3_aa: CASSSLGYGYTF; cdr3_nt: TGTGCCAGCAGTTCGTTGGGGTATGGCTACACCTTC
clone_size: NA; d_call: NA; v_call: TRBV6-1; j_call: TRBJ2-3; cdr3_aa: CASSITGTPGSTDTQYF; cdr3_nt: TGTGCCAGCAGTATTACCGGGACCCCAGGTAGCACAGATACGCAGTATTTT
clone_size: NA; d_call: NA; v_call: TRBV7-6; j_call: TRBJ2-7; cdr3_aa: CASSLLGVRNEQYF; cdr3_nt: TGTGCCAGCAGCTTACTTGGGGTCCGCAATGAGCAGTACTTC
clone_size: NA; d_call: TRBD1; v_call: TRBV7-2; j_call: TRBJ2-6; cdr3_aa: CASSPRGGFSGANVLTF; cdr3_nt: TGTGCCAGCAGCCCAAGAGGGGGCTTCTCTGGGGCCAACGTCCTGACTTTC
clone_size: NA; d_call: NA; v_call: TRBV29-1; j_call: TRBJ1-1; cdr3_aa: CSAAAAAMNTEAFF; cdr3_nt: TGCAGCGCCGCTGCGGCAGCCATGAACACTGAAGCTTTCTTT